This TCR beta chain originates from a study of identical twins. Between the trimmed V and J ends, which lost 11 bases and 10 bases, there was a span of 9 bases. Germline V gene data show CDR1 as SGHTA and CDR2 as FQGNSA. CDR3 length: 9 amino acids. TCRdb redid the calling of the 5' RACE reads with MiXCR, one entry per CDR3 protein. In the table there are 250,000 to 300,000 distinct CDR3 sequences, approximately 8.3% of which are singletons. These same data were also listed under a study on yellow fever vaccine responses in identical twins.

This clonotype was obtained from a woman younger than 30 in good health. This chain joins TRBV7-2 and TRBJ2-1; D is tentatively TRBD1 or TRBD2 (6 bases each). The sample taken for sequencing was CD8+ T cells sorted from blood. CDR3 region: CAYGGEQFF. The CDR3 DNA follows: TGTGCCTACGGGGGCGAGCAGTTCTTC.